The present TCR beta chain was sequenced within a study of CD8 T cells in Susac syndrome. Findings of the study overall: Clonal expansion was absent from the CD4+ T cell repertoires in Susac syndrome.

The CDR3 length is 14 residues. Looked up from germline, CDR1 is SNHLY and CDR2 is FYNNEI. Trimming left V 6 bases short and J 5 bases short, with 16 bases between. RNA was extracted with the RNeasy kit, and a quantity of roughly 0.45 to 1 ug was reverse transcribed using random hexamers. Each CDR3 protein gets one entry after TCRdb re-called the immunoSEQ multiplex PCR reads with MiXCR. The profile covers roughly 190,000 distinct CDR3 sequences, with more than 85% appearing a single time and about 0.09% taken by the ten largest. About this clonotype: Its specificity is unknown.

The sample taken for sequencing was CD4+ T cells from PBMCs. J is TRBJ2-5 and V is TRBV2, with D possibly TRBD2 on 6 matching bases. The receptor was derived from a human donor with Susac syndrome. The CDR3 DNA is TGTGCCAGCAGGAGTAGCGGCCCGGCGGAGACCCAGTACTTC. As protein: CASRSSGPAETQYF.